Detailed here is one T cell receptor (beta chain). There is no known antigen for this receptor. Nothing much larger sits one base from this clone, and base qualities are not available. Explained via the paper, the time point label denotes: cells obtained before transplantation from donor or recipient. CD3+CD4+ and CD3+CD8+ populations were FACS-sorted from unstimulated pre-transplant donor and recipient cells taken from spleen or lymph nodes. This record belongs to a study of graft-versus-host responses after intestinal transplantation (dated by TCRdb to 2020 to 2022). About the investigation overall: Multivisceral, liver-intestinal, or isolated intestinal transplants were received by the recipients. Every recipient was given anti-thymocyte globulin induction, then maintenance tacrolimus and steroids for approximately 3 years. After intestinal transplantation, graft-versus-host and host-versus-graft alloreactive T cell clones in the graft, circulation and bone marrow were tracked using bulk TCR-beta CDR3 sequencing. To identify alloreactive clones, pre-transplant mixed lymphocyte reaction products were sequenced and compared with unstimulated pre-transplant donor and recipient T cells. The cohort enrolled about two dozen intestinal transplant recipients including one retransplant, and a few patients lacking pretransplant specimens were excluded. Donor T cell macrochimerism was defined as a peak of at least 4% donor T cells among recipient peripheral blood mononuclear cells. Rather than being sequenced by the commercial service, samples from a few later patients were sequenced in-house on an Illumina MiSeq and processed with MiXCR. Findings and caveats that apply to the study as a whole: GvH clones turned up in recipient bone marrow, with some appearing earlier in ileal mucosa or blood, a pattern consistent with an intestinal mucosal origin. The relatively low number and heterogeneity of intestinal transplant patients limited the conclusions. Patients with donor T cell macrochimerism had high GvH to HvG T cell clonal ratios in their allografts. Early after transplant, peak levels of circulating GvH clones were found to be associated with declines in HvG clones.

Libraries were constructed by the immunoSEQ multiplex PCR assay. For most patients, genomic DNA was isolated with the Qiagen DNeasy Blood and Tissue Kit and shipped frozen to Adaptive Biotechnologies for TCR sequencing. For most patients, genomic DNA was subjected to high-throughput TCR-beta CDR3 sequencing by Adaptive Biotechnologies. Turning to the authors' computational methods: Adaptive's ImmunoSEQ software was the source of the TCR sequencing data for 15 to 20 patients, while a few other patients were processed with MiXCR and VDJtools. CD4 versus CD8 sorting errors were corrected by removing sequences found in both subsets at a frequency ratio below 5:1. Because the origin of CDR3 nucleotide sequences shared between donor and recipient could not be assigned, those sequences were removed. At least 2-fold expansion over unstimulated cells and a minimum CFSE-low frequency of 0.002% (template counts) or 0.001% (read counts) were required for clones to be classified as alloreactive. Clones detected in sequenced pre-transplant spleen, lymph node, or MLR CFSE-low populations of the donor or recipient were defined as mappable. Cumulative frequency of alloreactive clones was calculated as a percentage of all sequences weighted by copy number. TCRdb's version of the immuneACCESS table is confined to in-frame rearrangements and falls short of the full clone set. An unresolved V gene accounts for under half of the shortfall where checked; the remainder is of unknown origin. The D gene and trimming were derived from the DNA, and the V and J assignments and clone size from that table. For this sample the table gives under 100,000 clones, of which around 93% were detected only once. Around 1.1% of the sample lies in the top ten.

Sequenced material: unstimulated CD8+ T cells sorted from spleen or lymph node cells, taken before transplant. The source of this sequence is a human donor who was the organ donor for an intestinal transplant.

The nucleotide sequence reads as follows: TGTGCCAGCAGCTTTTGGGACTACCCATACAATGAGCAGTTCTTC. It is translated as CASSFWDYPYNEQFF. The chain is assembled from TRBV7-2 and TRBJ2-1, with 7 bases in between that match TRBD2. CDR1 SGHTA and CDR2 FQGNSA were looked up in the germline V gene. Clipping removes 3 bases from V and 4 bases from J, with 6 as the unmatched junction base count. The CDR3 goes from the cysteine to the phenylalanine over 15 residues. Just CDR3 DNA is preserved here, 45 bases in frame from base 1.